Following are 3 T cell receptor beta chains from one sample sequenced in a study of blood T cell repertoires in COVID-19. Sequenced by immunoSEQ multiplex PCR; TCRdb stores in-frame clones only, minus some. The table includes about 170,000 clones, about nine tenths detected once. The sequencing input was peripheral blood. The receptors were gathered from an older woman with COVID-19, enrolled during active disease.

The chain combines TRBV7-9 with TRBJ1-4; 7 positions agree with TRBD1. The CDR3 sequence is 15 residues long. Germline V gene lookup returns CDR1 SEHNR and CDR2 FQNEAQ (reference sequence). Trimming at V came to 7 bases and at J to 0 bases, leaving 5 bases not matched to a gene. CDR3 coding DNA: TGTGCCAGCACCCTGGGACAGTCAACTAATGAAAAACTGTTTTTT. Protein: CASTLGQSTNEKLFF.

J is TRBJ2-3 and V is TRBV30; the D gene is possibly TRBD2 (5 bases). V gave up 4 bases and J gave up 4 bases, with 9 bases separating them. This CDR3 has 12 residues. Germline CDR1 is GTSNPN and CDR2 is SVGIG (reference sequence). CDR3 in amino acids: CAWNRRPDTQYF. For the CDR3, the DNA is TGTGCCTGGAACCGGAGGCCAGATACGCAGTATTTT.

The chain carries TRBV21-1 and TRBJ2-7; the table's D call, TRBD1, was not checked against the DNA. TRBV21-1 is annotated as a pseudogene. The CDR3 sequence is 13 residues long. The CDR3 loop is CASSKRLGVEQYF. CDR3 sequence (DNA): TGTGCCAGCAGCAAAAGGTTAGGGGTCGAGCAGTACTTC.